The 32 T cell receptor beta chains below all came from one sample that was sequenced in a study of blood T cell repertoires in COVID-19. The table came from immunoSEQ multiplex PCR; TCRdb's copy has only in-frame clones and leaves some out. The table shows about 400,000 clones, with about 83% occurring only once. Sequenced material: PBMCs or T cells enriched from blood (not recorded which). The receptor source for this set is a woman in her forties or fifties who had recovered from COVID-19.

V usage is TRBV19 and J usage is TRBJ2-3; 8 bases map to TRBD1. The V gene's germline CDR1 is LNHDA and CDR2 SQIVND (reference sequence). The V and J ends lost 6 bases and 2 bases, in that order; junction bases with no gene match: 13. This CDR3 is built from 17 residues. CDR3 DNA sequence: TGTGCCAGTAGCCCCCCCGGACAGGGCCTCCTCACAGATACGCAGTATTTT. Protein sequence: CASSPPGQGLLTDTQYF. The whole variable domain, filled in from reference TRBV19 and TRBJ2-3, reads DGGITQSPKYLFRKEGQNVTLSCEQNLNHDAMYWYRQDPGQGLRLIYYSQIVNDFQKGDIAEGYSVSREKKESFPLTVTSAQKNPTAFYLCASSPPGQGLLTDTQYFGPGTRLTVL.

This clone was seen just once. The chain uses TRBV12-3 or TRBV12-4 and TRBJ1-5; no clear D. This CDR3 has 13 amino acids. Trimming left V 5 bases short and J 3 bases short, with 8 bases between. The CDR3 region has the DNA TGTGCCAGCAGTCAAAACTCCAATCAGCCCCAGCATTTT. It is translated as CASSQNSNQPQHF.

V and J are TRBV7-8 and TRBJ2-7, with TRBD1 as a possible D gene (6 bases). V lost 0 bases and J 3 bases, leaving 9 bases between the germline ends. The CDR3 is 14 amino acids. Germline V gene lookup returns CDR1 SGHVS and CDR2 FQNEAQ. The DNA of the CDR3 is TGTGCCAGCAGCTTAGCCCCGGACAGCTACGAGCAGTACTTC. This codes for CASSLAPDSYEQYF.

CDR3 bases: TGTGCCAGCACATCCACCGGGACAGGGAATTCACCCCTCCACTTT. This sequence encodes CASTSTGTGNSPLHF. The chain combines TRBV25-1 with TRBJ1-6, with 9 bases lining up with TRBD1. CDR1 is MGHDK and CDR2 is SYGVNS in the germline V gene. Trimming cost V 7 bases and J 7 bases; bases outside gene matches: 8. The CDR3 is 15 residues long.

The chain uses TRBV5-1 and TRBJ2-3; D possibly corresponds to TRBD2 (6 bases). Germline CDR1 is SGHRS and CDR2 is YFSETQ. The length of the CDR3 is 14 residues. Trimming took 4 bases from V and 1 from J, leaving 10 bases between them. The CDR3: CASSRWGGTDTQYF. The CDR3 nucleotides are TGCGCCAGCAGCAGGTGGGGGGGCACAGATACGCAGTATTTT.

This clone was found a few times. The chain carries TRBV7-2 and TRBJ2-7; 7 positions match TRBD2. This CDR3 contains 14 residues. After removal of 3 bases from V and 0 bases from J, the junction contained 2 bases not matched to a gene. CDR1 and CDR2 from the germline V gene are SGHTA and FQGNSA. The CDR3 loop reads CASSFQRGSYEQYF. The CDR3 DNA reads TGTGCCAGCAGCTTCCAGCGGGGCTCCTACGAGCAGTACTTC.

The rearrangement uses TRBV9 and TRBJ2-6, with unresolved D. Germline V gene sequence: CDR1 SGDLS, CDR2 YYNGEE. The V end was cut by 3 bases, the J end by 4 bases, with 14 bases between. CDR3 length: 16 amino acids. CDR3 residues: CASSANAVKGANVLTF. DNA of the CDR3: TGTGCCAGCAGCGCAAATGCGGTGAAAGGGGCCAACGTCCTGACTTTC.

The chain employs TRBV7-2 and TRBJ1-2; D remains ambiguous. The V gene lost 1 base and the J gene lost 0 bases, with 12 bases spanning the gap. Germline V CDR1 and CDR2: SGHTA, FQGNSA. The CDR3 is 16 amino acids. This CDR3 is CASSLGLVRANYGYTF. The CDR3, as DNA: TGTGCCAGCAGCTTAGGTCTGGTGCGGGCTAACTATGGCTACACCTTC.

The V gene is TRBV28, the J gene TRBJ1-2; D unresolved. V gave up 2 bases and J gave up 5 bases, with 21 bases separating them. The germline CDR1 and CDR2 sequences are MDHEN and SYDVKM. CDR3 length equals 17 residues. DNA of the CDR3: TGTGCCAGCAGTTTAGAGGGTCGGGGTGCTGGGGTGTATGGCTACACCTTC. Translating gives CASSLEGRGAGVYGYTF.

The CDR3 loop reads CASSEARTGNQPQHF. For the CDR3, the DNA is TGTGCCAGCAGTGAAGCCCGGACAGGGAATCAGCCCCAGCATTTT. This rearrangement joins TRBV6-1 to TRBJ1-5, with TRBD1 identical over 8 bases. Germline V gene lookup returns CDR1 MNHNS and CDR2 SASEGT. This CDR3 comprises 15 residues. V shed 0 bases and J 4 bases; nucleotides not matched to a gene: 2.

V is TRBV29-1 and J is TRBJ1-2; TRBD1 matches 9 bases. The CDR3 has 13 residues. Looked up from germline, CDR1 is SQVTM and CDR2 is ANQGSEA. J lost 6 bases, V lost 3 bases, and 5 bases had no gene match. The CDR3 bases are TGCAGCGTTGACAGGACAGGGGTCGATGGCTACACCTTC. Amino acid sequence: CSVDRTGVDGYTF.

V and J are TRBV20-1 and TRBJ2-7; no clear D. The CDR3 has 11 residues. Germline V CDR1 and CDR2: DFQATT, SNEGSKA (reference sequence). V dropped 4 bases and J dropped 4 bases, with 8 bases sitting between them. The CDR3 region is CSATAEYEQYF. CDR3 DNA: TGCAGTGCTACCGCGGAATACGAGCAGTACTTC.

The chain employs TRBV2 and TRBJ2-1; the D is unclear. The CDR3 extends over 10 amino acids. V lost 6 bases, J lost 9 bases, and 6 bases lay in between. Germline CDR1 reads SNHLY; CDR2 reads FYNNEI. CDR3: CASSVREQFF. The CDR3, as DNA: TGTGCCAGCAGCGTCCGTGAGCAGTTCTTC.

The chain employs TRBV9 and TRBJ2-4; tentatively, D is TRBD2 (6 bases). The CDR3 contains 15 residues. Germline-derived CDR1 and CDR2 are SGDLS and YYNGEE. V shed 5 bases and J shed 0 bases, with 12 bases lying between them. This CDR3 is CASSAGGTAKNIQYF. Written as DNA, the CDR3 is TGTGCCAGCAGTGCTGGGGGGACAGCCAAAAACATTCAGTACTTC.

The rearrangement uses TRBV18 and TRBJ1-1, with TRBD1 matching 7 bases. Germline lookup yields CDR1 KGHSH and CDR2 LQKENI. The CDR3 loop spans 15 amino acids. The J segment lost 4 bases and the V segment lost 0 bases, leaving 5 bases of the junction unmatched. The CDR3 reads CASSPPTRGVTEAFF. The CDR3 coding sequence is TGTGCCAGCTCACCACCTACCAGGGGGGTCACTGAAGCTTTCTTT. Together with reference TRBV18 and TRBJ1-1, the CDR3 gives the full variable domain: NAGVMQNPRHLVRRRGQEARLRCSPMKGHSHVYWYRQLPEEGLKFMVYLQKENIIDESGMPKERFSAEFPKEGPSILRIQQVVRGDSAAYFCASSPPTRGVTEAFFGQGTRLTVV.

The genes are TRBV15 and TRBJ1-6, with TRBD1 as a possible D gene (5 bases). Between the trimmed V and J ends, which lost 0 bases and 4 bases, there was a span of 13 bases. The CDR3 is 17 amino acids. CDR1 is LNHNV and CDR2 is YYDKDF in the germline V gene (reference sequence). The DNA for the CDR3 is TGTGCCACCAGCAGAGAATGGGGCGAGGAATATAATTCACCCCTCCACTTT. This translates into CATSREWGEEYNSPLHF.

The chain uses TRBV3-1 (or the pseudogene TRBV3-2) and TRBJ1-6; D ambiguous. This CDR3 is 16 amino acids long. The V gene lost 0 bases and the J gene lost 7 bases, with 13 bases spanning the gap. Germline lookup yields CDR1 LGHDT and CDR2 YNNKEL (reference sequence). CDR3 region: CASSQDRPRGNSPLHF. CDR3 coding DNA: TGTGCCAGCAGCCAAGATCGTCCACGAGGAAATTCACCCCTCCACTTT.

The chain couples TRBV9 to TRBJ2-7, with 7 nucleotides matching TRBD1. The CDR3 is made up of 12 amino acids. CDR1 is SGDLS, CDR2 YYNGEE, per germline. With 4 bases clipped from V and 5 bases from J, the junction kept 3 bases outside the gene matches. CDR3 protein: CASSPGTDEQYF. The CDR3 DNA reads as TGTGCCAGCAGCCCCGGGACAGACGAGCAGTACTTC.

The chain employs TRBV11-1 and TRBJ2-7; 8 bases align to TRBD2. CDR3 size: 15 residues. In germline, CDR1 is SGHAT, CDR2 FQDESV (reference sequence). After removal of 2 bases from V and 0 bases from J, the junction contained 3 bases not matched to a gene. The chain's CDR3 is CASSLTSGSSYEQYF. For the CDR3, the DNA is TGTGCCAGCAGCTTAACTAGCGGTAGCTCCTACGAGCAGTACTTC.

J is TRBJ2-1 and V is TRBV5-1; 9 bases fit TRBD2. Trimming took 0 bases from V and 4 from J; bases not matched to a gene: 5. The CDR3 covers 16 residues. The germline V gene encodes CDR1 SGHRS and CDR2 YFSETQ. The CDR3 DNA reads as TGCGCCAGCAGCTTGGAAGTCAGCGGGGGGTACAATGAGCAGTTCTTC. Protein sequence: CASSLEVSGGYNEQFF.

V gene TRBV15 combines with J gene TRBJ1-5; TRBD1 might be the D (6 bases). The germline gives CDR1 LNHNV, CDR2 YYDKDF (reference sequence). V lost 7 bases and J 0 bases, leaving 13 bases between the germline ends. CDR3 size: 15 residues. The CDR3 DNA is TGTGCCACCAACAACAGGGTTGATAGCAATCAGCCCCAGCATTTT. This translates into CATNNRVDSNQPQHF. Full variable domain (outside the CDR3, taken from reference TRBV15 and TRBJ1-5): DAMVIQNPRYQVTQFGKPVTLSCSQTLNHNVMYWYQQKSSQAPKLLFHYYDKDFNNEADTPDNFQSRRPNTSFCFLDIRSPGLGDTAMYLCATNNRVDSNQPQHFGDGTRLSIL.

The chain has TRBV19 and TRBJ1-5, with a weak D call TRBD1 (5 bases). V was trimmed by 7 bases and J by 8 bases, leaving 9 bases between them. The length of the CDR3 is 11 residues. Germline values: CDR1 LNHDA, CDR2 SQIVND (reference sequence). The CDR3 loop reads CASTTQEPQHF. The CDR3 bases are TGTGCCAGTACCACACAGGAGCCCCAGCATTTT.

This chain joins TRBV19 and TRBJ1-6; D is uncertain. Germline CDR1 reads LNHDA; CDR2 reads SQIVND (reference sequence). The CDR3 contains 15 residues. V was trimmed by 2 bases and J by 7 bases, leaving 12 bases between them. The CDR3 protein is CASSINDGKNSPLHF. The CDR3 DNA reads as TGTGCCAGTAGTATAAATGACGGGAAGAATTCACCCCTCCACTTT.

The chain combines TRBV25-1 with TRBJ1-1, with TRBD1 as a possible D gene (6 bases). The CDR3 contains 11 residues. The V end was cut by 8 bases, the J end by 8 bases, with 12 bases between. Looked up from germline, CDR1 is MGHDK and CDR2 is SYGVNS. CDR3 sequence: CASETGFEAFF. The CDR3 DNA reads TGTGCCAGCGAGACAGGTTTCGAAGCTTTCTTT.

The genes are TRBV27 and TRBJ1-2; tentatively, D is TRBD1 (5 bases). V was clipped by 5 bases and J by 5 bases, with 12 bases between them. Germline CDR1 reads MNHEY; CDR2 reads SMNVEV (reference sequence). The CDR3 runs to 13 residues. CDR3 protein: CASSKERQYGYTF. The CDR3 region has the DNA TGTGCCAGCAGTAAGGAGAGACAGTATGGCTACACCTTC.

The chain carries TRBV14 and TRBJ1-1; 9 bases agree with TRBD1. The germline V gene has CDR1 SGHDN and CDR2 FVKESK. V gave up 4 bases and J gave up 0 bases; unmatched junction bases: 0. The CDR3 loop spans 14 amino acids. The CDR3 here is CASSRQGVNTEAFF. Here the CDR3 DNA reads TGTGCCAGCAGCCGACAGGGGGTGAACACTGAAGCTTTCTTT.

The chain is built from TRBV28 and TRBJ1-2; 8 nucleotides align to TRBD1. With 3 bases clipped from V and 8 bases from J, the junction kept 11 bases outside the gene matches. The CDR3 spans 15 residues. CDR1 is MDHEN and CDR2 is SYDVKM in the germline V gene. The CDR3, as DNA: TGTGCCAGCAGTTTGGGACAGGCACTAGCGGGGGGCTACACCTTC. It is translated as CASSLGQALAGGYTF.

This clone was picked up one time. V is TRBV13 and J is TRBJ1-2; D not certain. CDR1 and CDR2 from the germline V gene are PRHDT and FYEKMQ (reference sequence). Deletions cut 0 bases from V and 5 bases from J, with 10 bases between. The CDR3 runs 14 residues. The CDR3 DNA is TGTGCCAGCAGCTTAGGGGGCCAGAAGTATGGCTACACCTTC. Translated, it gives CASSLGGQKYGYTF.

This chain uses TRBV9 with TRBJ1-6; D may be TRBD1 (6 bases). The CDR3 contains 15 residues. Germline values: CDR1 SGDLS, CDR2 YYNGEE. V was cut by 3 bases and J by 9 bases, with 16 bases left in between. This CDR3 is CASSATNDRTSPLHF. CDR3 nucleotide sequence: TGTGCCAGCAGCGCGACGAACGACAGGACTTCACCCCTCCACTTT.

The chain employs TRBV18 and TRBJ2-2; TRBD2 matches 7 bases. The germline V gene has CDR1 KGHSH and CDR2 LQKENI. The CDR3 consists of 16 residues. V trimming: 1 base; J trimming: 4 bases; junction bases outside the gene matches: 6. The CDR3 nucleotides read TGTGCCAGCTCACCACGGGGAGGGGTGATCACCGGGGAGCTGTTTTTT. Amino acid sequence: CASSPRGGVITGELFF.

The genes are TRBV6-5 and TRBJ1-1; D remains ambiguous. Germline V gene lookup returns CDR1 MNHEY and CDR2 SVGAGI. CDR3 length: 14 amino acids. Trimming pared 5 bases from V and 1 base from J, leaving 11 bases between. CDR3 in amino acids: CASSKWASNTEAFF. In nucleotides, the CDR3 is TGTGCCAGCAGTAAATGGGCCTCGAACACTGAAGCTTTCTTT.

The chain couples TRBV19 to TRBJ1-4, with D uncertain. Germline CDR1 reads LNHDA; CDR2 reads SQIVND (reference sequence). The CDR3 runs 15 residues. V gave up 3 bases and J gave up 8 bases, with 16 bases separating them. The CDR3 loop is CASSMRVAGGEKLFF. Here the CDR3 DNA reads TGTGCCAGTAGTATGAGGGTGGCAGGCGGGGAAAAACTGTTTTTT.